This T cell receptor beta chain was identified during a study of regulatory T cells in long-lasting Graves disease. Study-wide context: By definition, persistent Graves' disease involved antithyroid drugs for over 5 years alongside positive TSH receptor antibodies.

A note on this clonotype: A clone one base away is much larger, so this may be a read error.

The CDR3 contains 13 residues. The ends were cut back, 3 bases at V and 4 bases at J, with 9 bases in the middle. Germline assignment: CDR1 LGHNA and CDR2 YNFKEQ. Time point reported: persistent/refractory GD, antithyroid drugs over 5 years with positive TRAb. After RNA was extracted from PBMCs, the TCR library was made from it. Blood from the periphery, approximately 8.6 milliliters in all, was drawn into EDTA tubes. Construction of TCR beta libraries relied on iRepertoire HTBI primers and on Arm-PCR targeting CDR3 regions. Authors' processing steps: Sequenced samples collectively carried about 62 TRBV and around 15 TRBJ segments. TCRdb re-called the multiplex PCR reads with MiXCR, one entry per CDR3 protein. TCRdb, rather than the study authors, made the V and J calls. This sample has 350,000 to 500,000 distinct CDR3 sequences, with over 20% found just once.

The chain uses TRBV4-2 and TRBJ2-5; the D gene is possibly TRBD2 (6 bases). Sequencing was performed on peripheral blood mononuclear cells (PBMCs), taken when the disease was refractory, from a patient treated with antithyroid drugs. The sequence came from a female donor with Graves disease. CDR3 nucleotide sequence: TGTGCCAGCAGCCATGGGACTCTAGAGACCCAGTACTTC. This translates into CASSHGTLETQYF.